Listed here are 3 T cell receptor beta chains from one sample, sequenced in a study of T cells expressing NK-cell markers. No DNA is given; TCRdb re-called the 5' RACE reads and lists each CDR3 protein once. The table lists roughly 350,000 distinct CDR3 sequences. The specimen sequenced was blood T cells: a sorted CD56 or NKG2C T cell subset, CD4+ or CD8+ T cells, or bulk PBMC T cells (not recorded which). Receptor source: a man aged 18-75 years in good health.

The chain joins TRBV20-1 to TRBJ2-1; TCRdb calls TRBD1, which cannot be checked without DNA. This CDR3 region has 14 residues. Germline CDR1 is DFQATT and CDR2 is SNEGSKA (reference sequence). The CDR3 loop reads CSASGVRVNNEQFF.

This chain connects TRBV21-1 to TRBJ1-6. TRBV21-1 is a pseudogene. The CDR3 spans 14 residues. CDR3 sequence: CASSKALSDFPLHF.

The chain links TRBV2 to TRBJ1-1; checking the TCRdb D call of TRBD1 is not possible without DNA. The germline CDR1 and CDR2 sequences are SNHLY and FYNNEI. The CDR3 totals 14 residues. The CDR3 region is CASSGQGGHTEAFF.